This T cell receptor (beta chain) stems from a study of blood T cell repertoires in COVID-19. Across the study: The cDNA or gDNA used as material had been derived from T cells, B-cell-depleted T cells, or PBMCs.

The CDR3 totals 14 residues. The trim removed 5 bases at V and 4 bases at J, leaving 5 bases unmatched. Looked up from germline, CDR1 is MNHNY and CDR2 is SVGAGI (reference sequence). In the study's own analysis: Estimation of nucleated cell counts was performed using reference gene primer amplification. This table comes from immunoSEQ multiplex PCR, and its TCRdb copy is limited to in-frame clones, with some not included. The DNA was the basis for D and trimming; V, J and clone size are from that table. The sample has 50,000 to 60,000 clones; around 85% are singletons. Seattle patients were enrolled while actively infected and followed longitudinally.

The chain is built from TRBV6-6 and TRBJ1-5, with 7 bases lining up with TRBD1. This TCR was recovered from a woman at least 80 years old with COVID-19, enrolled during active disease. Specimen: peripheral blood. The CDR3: CASSHPGGNQPQHF. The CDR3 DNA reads TGTGCCAGCAGTCACCCAGGGGGGAATCAGCCCCAGCATTTT.